This is a list of T cell receptor beta chains from one sample in a study of T-cell memory formation after mild COVID-19. TCRdb independently ran MiXCR on the 5' RACE reads; one entry per CDR3 protein. Of about 180,000 distinct CDR3 sequences listed, roughly 17% are singletons. Sequenced material: PBMCs or a T cell subset sorted from them (not recorded which). The receptors originated from an adult woman who had mild COVID-19 (a few samples of this study predate the infection). Cell type and time point are not known. CDR3s include the opening cysteine and the closing phenylalanine or tryptophan. D genes are given only for firm matches. Clone size, where shown, is once, few, many, or a class for clones that have expanded.

j_call | clone_size | d_call | v_call | cdr3_aa | cdr3_nt
TRBJ2-7 | NA | NA | TRBV5-1 | CASSLDEGWEQYF | TGCGCCAGCAGCTTGGACGAGGGTTGGGAGCAGTACTTC
TRBJ2-7 | few | TRBD1 | TRBV29-1 | CSVSQGARTYEQYF | TGCAGCGTTTCCCAGGGGGCAAGGACCTACGAGCAGTACTTC
TRBJ2-5 | NA | NA | TRBV29-1 | CSVFYLIQETQYF | TGCAGCGTCTTCTACTTAATCCAAGAGACCCAGTACTTC
TRBJ2-4 | NA | NA | TRBV24-1 | CATSDAIGGSKNIQYF | TGTGCCACCAGTGATGCTATCGGGGGTTCCAAAAACATTCAGTACTTC
TRBJ2-7 | NA | TRBD1 | TRBV11-1 | CASSSRTGMGEQYF | TGTGCCAGCAGCTCACGGACAGGGATGGGAGAGCAGTACTTC
TRBJ2-7 | few | NA | TRBV24-1 | CATSDFLGGGKVKNEQYF | TGTGCCACCAGTGATTTTCTAGGGGGAGGGAAGGTAAAGAACGAGCAGTACTTC
TRBJ2-7 | few | TRBD1 | TRBV10-3 | CAIRGVGQSPGEQYF | TGTGCCATCAGGGGGGTGGGACAGAGCCCTGGGGAGCAGTACTTC
TRBJ2-2 | few | NA | TRBV5-1 | CASSSPGRTGELFF | TGCGCCAGCAGCTCGCCGGGAAGGACCGGGGAGCTGTTTTTT
TRBJ2-3 | few | NA | TRBV5-1 | CASSRAATDTQYF | TGCGCCAGCAGCCGGGCCGCCACAGATACGCAGTATTTT
TRBJ2-3 | few | NA | TRBV5-1 | CASSFDPGRPQYF | TGCGCCAGCAGCTTCGATCCGGGACGGCCGCAGTATTTT
TRBJ2-6 | NA | NA | TRBV6-6 | CASTGRGSLSGANVLTF | TGTGCCAGCACCGGCAGGGGCTCCCTCTCTGGGGCCAACGTCCTGACTTTC
TRBJ1-2 | NA | TRBD1 | TRBV20-1 | CSAPYRGGNYGYTF | TGCAGTGCTCCTTACAGGGGAGGAAACTATGGCTACACCTTC
TRBJ2-2 | NA | NA | TRBV5-5 | CASSLVSGRLFGGELFF | TGTGCCAGCAGCTTGGTCAGCGGACGCCTTTTTGGCGGGGAGCTGTTTTTT
TRBJ1-2 | NA | TRBD1 | TRBV12-3/TRBV12-4 | CASSSRTGGYGYTF | TGTGCCAGCAGTTCCCGGACAGGGGGCTATGGCTACACCTTC
TRBJ2-5 | few | TRBD2 | TRBV19 | CASSKGLAGVETQYF | TGTGCCAGTAGTAAGGGACTAGCGGGAGTCGAGACCCAGTACTTC
TRBJ1-4 | few | NA | TRBV7-2 | CASSITGLQEKLFF | TGTGCCAGCAGCATAACAGGGTTACAGGAAAAACTGTTTTTT
TRBJ1-6 | NA | NA | TRBV3-1 | CASSPSTDNSPLHF | TGTGCCAGCAGCCCCTCGACAGATAATTCACCCCTCCACTTT
TRBJ2-5 | NA | NA | TRBV5-1 | CASSLSRETQYF | TGCGCCAGCAGCTTGAGTAGAGAGACCCAGTACTTC
TRBJ1-2 | NA | TRBD1 | TRBV12-3/TRBV12-4 | CASSSYSTGFFYGYTF | TGTGCCAGCAGTTCTTATTCGACAGGGTTTTTCTATGGCTACACCTTC
TRBJ2-7 | NA | NA | TRBV5-1 | CASSLGDGPSYEQYF | TGCGCCAGCAGCTTGGGGGACGGGCCATCTTACGAGCAGTACTTC
TRBJ2-5 | NA | TRBD1 | TRBV4-3 | CASSQAHTSTGGETQYF | TGCGCCAGCAGCCAAGCCCACACATCGACAGGGGGAGAGACCCAGTACTTC
TRBJ2-7 | NA | TRBD1 | TRBV5-8 | CASSLQGAVAYEQYF | TGTGCCAGCAGCTTGCAGGGGGCGGTCGCCTACGAGCAGTACTTC
TRBJ1-1 | NA | TRBD1 | TRBV4-1 | CASSQGWTGSNTEAFF | TGCGCCAGCAGCCAAGGGTGGACAGGGTCGAACACTGAAGCTTTCTTT
TRBJ2-5 | few | TRBD1 | TRBV7-9 | CASSLAKTGQGEETQYF | TGTGCCAGCAGCTTAGCGAAGACGGGACAGGGAGAAGAGACCCAGTACTTC
TRBJ2-5 | NA | TRBD2 | TRBV20-1 | CSAFSGEETQYF | TGCAGTGCTTTTAGCGGGGAGGAGACCCAGTACTTC
TRBJ1-5 | NA | NA | TRBV6-5 | CASRSGGGQDSNQPQHF | TGTGCCAGCAGGTCTGGGGGGGGTCAAGATAGCAATCAGCCCCAGCATTTT
TRBJ2-3 | few | TRBD2 | TRBV20-1 | CSAYPPGLAVNTQYF | TGCAGTGCTTATCCCCCGGGACTAGCAGTTAATACGCAGTATTTT
TRBJ2-2 | few | TRBD2 | TRBV12-3/TRBV12-4 | CAITGASGALNTGELFF | TGTGCCATTACAGGGGCTAGCGGGGCACTGAACACCGGGGAGCTGTTTTTT
TRBJ2-3 | many | NA | TRBV7-9 | CASSSADTQYF | TGTGCCAGCAGCTCGGCAGATACGCAGTATTTT
TRBJ2-5 | NA | NA | TRBV5-1 | CASSLVLGKETQYF | TGCGCCAGCAGCTTGGTGTTGGGAAAGGAGACCCAGTACTTC
TRBJ1-6 | NA | NA | TRBV7-2 | CASSLGRQGSNSPLHF | TGTGCCAGCAGCTTAGGGCGCCAGGGGAGTAATTCACCCCTCCACTTT
TRBJ2-3 | NA | NA | TRBV20-1 | CSAREESVTDTQYF | TGCAGTGCTAGAGAGGAGTCGGTGACAGATACGCAGTATTTT
TRBJ2-6 | few | NA | TRBV24-1 | CATSDRTLRRTAGANVLTF | TGTGCCACCAGTGATCGGACACTTAGGAGAACTGCTGGGGCCAACGTCCTGACTTTC
TRBJ1-1 | NA | NA | TRBV13 | CASSPYGGARATEAFF | TGTGCCAGCAGTCCGTATGGGGGGGCTCGCGCCACTGAAGCTTTCTTT
TRBJ1-1 | few | NA | TRBV5-1 | CASALVSGRYGTEAFF | TGCGCCAGCGCTCTCGTATCGGGTCGTTATGGCACTGAAGCTTTCTTT
TRBJ2-7 | NA | NA | TRBV5-1 | CASSLSTGTGYYEQYF | TGCGCCAGCAGCTTGTCCACCGGGACCGGATACTACGAGCAGTACTTC
TRBJ2-4 | once | NA | TRBV16 | CASSQYPVGVKNIQYF | TGTGCCAGCAGCCAATATCCTGTGGGAGTCAAAAACATTCAGTACTTC